This T cell receptor beta chain was observed in a study of blood T cell repertoires in COVID-19. Turning to the study itself: Both acute and convalescent COVID-19 samples were obtained from the United States, Italy and Spain. T cells, B-cell-depleted T cells, or PBMCs supplied cDNA or gDNA.

In the original analysis: Nucleated cell number was recorded as an estimate derived from reference gene primer amplification. Some clones are missing from TCRdb's copy, which holds only in-frame ones; the method was immunoSEQ multiplex PCR. That table supplies the V and J calls and clone size; D and trimming were determined from the DNA. The table has over 200,000 clones, about nine tenths seen once. The CDR3 runs 14 residues. Germline V gives CDR1 SGHAT, CDR2 FQNNGV. V lost 5 bases and J 1 base, leaving 11 bases between the germline ends. The chain combines TRBV11-2 with TRBJ2-5; D possibly corresponds to TRBD1 (6 bases). The sequencing input was peripheral blood. The sequence came from a woman aged 60 to 75 with acute or convalescent COVID-19. The CDR3 spells CASSEQGPQETQYF. The CDR3 bases are TGTGCCAGCAGCGAACAGGGACCCCAAGAGACCCAGTACTTC. Full variable domain (missing parts from reference TRBV11-2 and TRBJ2-5): EAGVAQSPRYKIIEKRQSVAFWCNPISGHATLYWYQQILGQGPKLLIQFQNNGVVDDSQLPKDRFSAERLKGVDSTLKIQPAKLEDSAVYLCASSEQGPQETQYFGPGTRLLVL.